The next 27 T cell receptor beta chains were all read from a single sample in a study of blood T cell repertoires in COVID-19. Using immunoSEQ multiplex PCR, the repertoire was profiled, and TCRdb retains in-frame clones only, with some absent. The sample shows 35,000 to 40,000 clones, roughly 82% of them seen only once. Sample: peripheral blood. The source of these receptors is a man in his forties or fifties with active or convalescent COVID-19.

This chain's CDR3 is CASSLNRATRPRYTF. The CDR3 DNA sequence: TGTGCCAGCAGTTTAAACAGGGCGACTCGCCCGCGCTACACCTTC. The rearrangement links TRBV27 to TRBJ1-2; a possible D gene is TRBD1 (6 bases). Trimming took 2 bases from V and 9 from J, leaving 19 bases between them. Looked up from germline, CDR1 is MNHEY and CDR2 is SMNVEV (reference sequence). This CDR3 region has 15 residues.

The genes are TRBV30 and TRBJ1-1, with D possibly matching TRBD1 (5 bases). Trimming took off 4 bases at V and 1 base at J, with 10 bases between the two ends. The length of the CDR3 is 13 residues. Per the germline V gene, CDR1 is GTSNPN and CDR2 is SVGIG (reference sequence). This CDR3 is CAWKLGGNTEAFF. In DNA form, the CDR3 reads TGTGCCTGGAAACTCGGGGGGAACACTGAAGCTTTCTTT.

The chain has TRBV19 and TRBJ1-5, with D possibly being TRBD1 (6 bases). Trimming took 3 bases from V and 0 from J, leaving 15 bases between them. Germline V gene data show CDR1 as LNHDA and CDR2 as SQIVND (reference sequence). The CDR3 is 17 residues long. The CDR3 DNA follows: TGTGCCAGTAGTATCCGACAGGCCCCCTATAGCAATCAGCCCCAGCATTTT. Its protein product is CASSIRQAPYSNQPQHF.

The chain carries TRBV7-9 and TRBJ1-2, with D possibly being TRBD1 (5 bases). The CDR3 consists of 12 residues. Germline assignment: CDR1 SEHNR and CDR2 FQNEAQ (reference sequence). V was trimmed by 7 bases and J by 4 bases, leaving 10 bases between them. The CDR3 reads CASTPGGYGYTF. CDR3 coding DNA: TGTGCCAGCACCCCGGGGGGCTATGGCTACACCTTC.

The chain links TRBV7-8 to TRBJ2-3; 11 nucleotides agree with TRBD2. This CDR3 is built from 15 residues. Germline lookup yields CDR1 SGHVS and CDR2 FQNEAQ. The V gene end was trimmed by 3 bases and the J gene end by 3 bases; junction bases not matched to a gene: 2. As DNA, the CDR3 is TGTGCCAGCAGCTTGACTAGCGGGGCGACAGATACGCAGTATTTT. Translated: CASSLTSGATDTQYF.

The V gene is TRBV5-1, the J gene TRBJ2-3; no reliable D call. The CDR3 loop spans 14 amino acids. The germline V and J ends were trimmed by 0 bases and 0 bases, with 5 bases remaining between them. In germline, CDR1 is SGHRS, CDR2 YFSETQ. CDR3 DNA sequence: TGCGCCAGCAGCTTGGTTCCTAGCACAGATACGCAGTATTTT. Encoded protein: CASSLVPSTDTQYF.

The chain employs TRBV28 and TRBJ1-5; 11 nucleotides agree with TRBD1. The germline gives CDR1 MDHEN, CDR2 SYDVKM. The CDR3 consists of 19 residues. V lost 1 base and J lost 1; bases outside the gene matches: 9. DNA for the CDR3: TGTGCCAGCAGTTTATTGGCGGTGCGGGACAGGGGGAGCAATCAGCCCCAGCATTTT. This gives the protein CASSLLAVRDRGSNQPQHF.

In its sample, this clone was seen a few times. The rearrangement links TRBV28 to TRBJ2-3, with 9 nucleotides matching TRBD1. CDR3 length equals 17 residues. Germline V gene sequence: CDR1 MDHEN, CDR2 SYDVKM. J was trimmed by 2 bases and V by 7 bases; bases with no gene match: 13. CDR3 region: CASKAGTGMVDTDTQYF. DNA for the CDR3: TGTGCCAGCAAGGCGGGGACAGGGATGGTGGACACAGATACGCAGTATTTT.

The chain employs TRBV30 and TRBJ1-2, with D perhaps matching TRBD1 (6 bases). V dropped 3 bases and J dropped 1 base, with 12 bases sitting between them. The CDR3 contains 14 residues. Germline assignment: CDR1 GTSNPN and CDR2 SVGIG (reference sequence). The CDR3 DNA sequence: TGTGCCTGGAGCCGGGAACAGGGTAACTATGGCTACACCTTC. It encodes CAWSREQGNYGYTF.

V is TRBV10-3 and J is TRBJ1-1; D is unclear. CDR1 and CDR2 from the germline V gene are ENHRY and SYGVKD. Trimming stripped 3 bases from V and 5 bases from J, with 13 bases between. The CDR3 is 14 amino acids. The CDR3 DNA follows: TGTGCCATCAGTGAAGACGCGGGGTGGACTGAAGCTTTCTTT. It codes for CAISEDAGWTEAFF.

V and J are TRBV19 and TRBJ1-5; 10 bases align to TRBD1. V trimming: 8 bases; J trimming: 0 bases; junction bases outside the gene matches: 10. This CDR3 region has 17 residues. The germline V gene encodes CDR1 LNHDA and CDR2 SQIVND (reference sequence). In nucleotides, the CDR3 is TGTGCCAGTCAAAGAGGGGACAGGGGCCTTAGCAATCAGCCCCAGCATTTT. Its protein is CASQRGDRGLSNQPQHF.

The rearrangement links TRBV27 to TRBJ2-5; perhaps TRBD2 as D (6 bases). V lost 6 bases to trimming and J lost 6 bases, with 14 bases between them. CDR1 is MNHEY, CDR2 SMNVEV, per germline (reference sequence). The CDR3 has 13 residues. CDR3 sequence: CASSGGTTKTQYF. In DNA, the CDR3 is TGTGCCAGCAGCGGCGGGACGACAAAGACCCAGTACTTC.

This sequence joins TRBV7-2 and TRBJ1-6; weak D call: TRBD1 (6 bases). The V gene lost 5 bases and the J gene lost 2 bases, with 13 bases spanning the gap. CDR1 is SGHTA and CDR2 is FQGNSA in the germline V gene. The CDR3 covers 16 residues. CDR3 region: CASSRRTVTYNSPLHF. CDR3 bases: TGTGCCAGCAGCCGCAGGACAGTAACCTATAATTCACCCCTCCACTTT.

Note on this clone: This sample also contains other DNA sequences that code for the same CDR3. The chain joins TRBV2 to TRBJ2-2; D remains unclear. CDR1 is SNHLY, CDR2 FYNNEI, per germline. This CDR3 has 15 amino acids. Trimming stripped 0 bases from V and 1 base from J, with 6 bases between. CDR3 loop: CASSEARLNTGELFF. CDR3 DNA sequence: TGTGCCAGCAGTGAAGCGCGACTGAACACCGGGGAGCTGTTTTTT.

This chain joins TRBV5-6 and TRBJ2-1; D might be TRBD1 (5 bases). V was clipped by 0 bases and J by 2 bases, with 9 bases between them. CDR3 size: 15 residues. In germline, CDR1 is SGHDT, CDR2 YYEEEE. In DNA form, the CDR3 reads TGTGCCAGCAGCTTGGGGACATTACCCTACAATGAGCAGTTCTTC. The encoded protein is CASSLGTLPYNEQFF. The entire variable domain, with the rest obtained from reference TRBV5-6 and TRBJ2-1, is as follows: DAGVTQSPTHLIKTRGQQVTLRCSPKSGHDTVSWYQQALGQGPQFIFQYYEEEERQRGNFPDRFSGHQFPNYSSELNVNALLLGDSALYLCASSLGTLPYNEQFFGPGTRLTVL.

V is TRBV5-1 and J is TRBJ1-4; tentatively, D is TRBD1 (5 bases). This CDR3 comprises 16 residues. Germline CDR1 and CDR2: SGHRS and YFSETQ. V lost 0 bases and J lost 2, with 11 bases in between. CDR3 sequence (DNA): TGCGCCAGCAGCTTGGCGAGGGGAGGTACTAATGAAAAACTGTTTTTT. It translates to CASSLARGGTNEKLFF.

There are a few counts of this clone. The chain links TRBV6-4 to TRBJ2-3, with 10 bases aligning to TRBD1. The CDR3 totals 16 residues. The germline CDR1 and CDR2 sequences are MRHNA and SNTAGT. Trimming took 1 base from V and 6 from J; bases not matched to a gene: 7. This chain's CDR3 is CASSDLGTGDEDTQYF. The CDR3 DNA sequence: TGTGCCAGCAGTGACTTGGGGACAGGGGATGAGGATACGCAGTATTTT.

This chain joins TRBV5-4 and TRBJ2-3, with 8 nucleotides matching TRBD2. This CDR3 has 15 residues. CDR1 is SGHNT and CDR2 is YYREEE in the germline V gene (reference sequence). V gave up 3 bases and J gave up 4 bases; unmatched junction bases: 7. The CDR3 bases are TGTGCCAGCAGCTCGATGACTAGCGAAGCAGATACGCAGTATTTT. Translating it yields CASSSMTSEADTQYF.

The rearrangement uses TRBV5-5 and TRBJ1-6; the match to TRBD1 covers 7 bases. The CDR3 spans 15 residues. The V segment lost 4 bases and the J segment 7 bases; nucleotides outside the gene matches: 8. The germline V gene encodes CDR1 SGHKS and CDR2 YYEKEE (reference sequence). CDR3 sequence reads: CASSTWGQLNSPLHF. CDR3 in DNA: TGTGCCAGCAGCACCTGGGGACAGCTAAATTCACCCCTCCACTTT.

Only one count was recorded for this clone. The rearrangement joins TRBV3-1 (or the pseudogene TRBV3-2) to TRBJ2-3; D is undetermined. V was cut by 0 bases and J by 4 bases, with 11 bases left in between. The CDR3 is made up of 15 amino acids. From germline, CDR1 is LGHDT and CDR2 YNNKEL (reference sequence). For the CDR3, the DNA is TGTGCCAGCAGCCAAGATCCGAGGAATCCAGATACGCAGTATTTT. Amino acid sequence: CASSQDPRNPDTQYF.

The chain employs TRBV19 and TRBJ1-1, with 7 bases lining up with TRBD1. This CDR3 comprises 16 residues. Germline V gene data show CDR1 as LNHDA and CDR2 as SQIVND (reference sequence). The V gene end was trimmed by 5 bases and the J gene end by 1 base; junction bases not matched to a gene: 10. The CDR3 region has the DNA TGTGCCAGTAGTTCAAAAAGGACAGGCGGGAACACTGAAGCTTTCTTT. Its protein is CASSSKRTGGNTEAFF.

CDR3 region: CASSQNSRDKAFF. The CDR3 coding sequence is TGTGCCAGCAGCCAAAATAGCAGGGATAAAGCTTTCTTT. This chain joins TRBV14 and TRBJ1-1; D possibly corresponds to TRBD1 (5 bases). V shed 2 bases and J shed 9 bases, with 13 bases lying between them. Germline V lookup: CDR1 SGHDN, CDR2 FVKESK. The CDR3 length is 13 residues. Full variable domain (missing parts from reference TRBV14 and TRBJ1-1): EAGVTQFPSHSVIEKGQTVTLRCDPISGHDNLYWYRRVMGKEIKFLLHFVKESKQDESGMPNNRFLAERTGGTYSTLKVQPAELEDSGVYFCASSQNSRDKAFFGQGTRLTVV.

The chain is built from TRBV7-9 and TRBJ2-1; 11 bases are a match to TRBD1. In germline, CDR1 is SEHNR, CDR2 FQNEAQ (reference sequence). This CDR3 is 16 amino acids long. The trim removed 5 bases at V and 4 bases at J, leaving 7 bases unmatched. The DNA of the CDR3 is TGTGCCAGCAGCCCCTGGGGACAGGGGGGATACAATGAGCAGTTCTTC. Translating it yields CASSPWGQGGYNEQFF.

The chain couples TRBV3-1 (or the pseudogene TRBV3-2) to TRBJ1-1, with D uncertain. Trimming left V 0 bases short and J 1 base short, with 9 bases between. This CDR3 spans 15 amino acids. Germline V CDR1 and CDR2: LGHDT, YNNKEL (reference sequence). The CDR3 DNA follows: TGTGCCAGCAGCCAAGATTCCCGGGGGAACACTGAAGCTTTCTTT. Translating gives CASSQDSRGNTEAFF.

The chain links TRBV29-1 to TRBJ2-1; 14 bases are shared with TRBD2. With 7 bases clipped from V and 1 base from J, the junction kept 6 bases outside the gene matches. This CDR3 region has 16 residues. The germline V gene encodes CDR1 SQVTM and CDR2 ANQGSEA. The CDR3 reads CSAPGTSGGSYNEQFF. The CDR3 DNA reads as TGCAGCGCCCCCGGGACTAGCGGGGGTTCCTACAATGAGCAGTTCTTC.

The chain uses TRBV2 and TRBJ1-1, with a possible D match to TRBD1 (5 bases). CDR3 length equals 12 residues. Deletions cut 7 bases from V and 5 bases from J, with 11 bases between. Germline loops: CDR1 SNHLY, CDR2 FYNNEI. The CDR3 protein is CASIGARTEAFF. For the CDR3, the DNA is TGTGCCAGCATAGGGGCGCGGACTGAAGCTTTCTTT.

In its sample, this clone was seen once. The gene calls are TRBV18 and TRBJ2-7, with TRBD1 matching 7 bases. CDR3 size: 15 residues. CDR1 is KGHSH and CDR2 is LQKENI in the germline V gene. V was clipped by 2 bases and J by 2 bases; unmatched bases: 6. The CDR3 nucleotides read TGTGCCAGCTCACCAGTACAGGGGACAACCTACGAGCAGTACTTC. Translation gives CASSPVQGTTYEQYF.